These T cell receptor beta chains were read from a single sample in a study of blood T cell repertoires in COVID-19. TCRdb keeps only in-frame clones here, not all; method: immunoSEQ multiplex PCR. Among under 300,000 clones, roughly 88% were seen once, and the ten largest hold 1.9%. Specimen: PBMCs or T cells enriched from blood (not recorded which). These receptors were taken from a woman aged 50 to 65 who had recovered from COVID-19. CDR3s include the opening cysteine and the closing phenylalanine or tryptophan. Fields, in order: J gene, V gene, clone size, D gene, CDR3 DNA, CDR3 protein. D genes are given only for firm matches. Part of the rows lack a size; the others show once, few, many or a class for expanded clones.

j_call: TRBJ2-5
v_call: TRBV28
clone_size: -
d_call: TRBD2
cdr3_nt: TGTGCCAGCGGTCTAGCGGGAGTAGCGGAGACCCAGTACTTC
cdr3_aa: CASGLAGVAETQYF

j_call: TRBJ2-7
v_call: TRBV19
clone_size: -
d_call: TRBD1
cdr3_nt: TGTGCCAGTAGTACCAGCCAAGGGGGCCCCTACGAGCAGTACTTC
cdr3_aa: CASSTSQGGPYEQYF

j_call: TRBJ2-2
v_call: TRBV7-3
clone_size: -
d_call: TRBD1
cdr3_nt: TGTGCCAGCAGCCGAACTGGGACAGGGGGTCCCGGGGAGCTGTTTTTT
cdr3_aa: CASSRTGTGGPGELFF

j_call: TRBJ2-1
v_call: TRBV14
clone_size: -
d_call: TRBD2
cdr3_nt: TGTGCCAGCAGCAAGCGCTGGAGCGGGAGCAATGAGCAGTTCTTC
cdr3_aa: CASSKRWSGSNEQFF

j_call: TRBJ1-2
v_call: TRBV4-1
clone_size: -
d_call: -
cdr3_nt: TGCGCCAGCAGCCACTTGACAGGCTATGGCTACACCTTC
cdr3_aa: CASSHLTGYGYTF

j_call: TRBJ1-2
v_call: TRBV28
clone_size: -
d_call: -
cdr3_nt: TGTGCCAGCAGTTGGACCAATTGGGGGAGGCGAGACTATGGCTACACCTTC
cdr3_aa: CASSWTNWGRRDYGYTF

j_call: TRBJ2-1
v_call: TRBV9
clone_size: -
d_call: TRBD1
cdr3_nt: TGTGCCAGCAGCGCCGGGACAGGTTACAATGAGCAGTTCTTC
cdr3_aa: CASSAGTGYNEQFF

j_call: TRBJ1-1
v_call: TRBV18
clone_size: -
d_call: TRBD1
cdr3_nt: TGTGCCAGCTCACCCCAAGGACAGGGCACAGCTGAAGCTTTCTTT
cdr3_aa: CASSPQGQGTAEAFF

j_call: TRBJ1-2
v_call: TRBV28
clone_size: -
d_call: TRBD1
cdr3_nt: TGTGCCAGCAGTTGGACAGGGGTGCGGGGAGGCTACACCTTC
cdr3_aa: CASSWTGVRGGYTF

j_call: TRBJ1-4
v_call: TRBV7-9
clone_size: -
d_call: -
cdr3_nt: TGTGCCAGCAGCTCCCCAGCGGACTATAAACTGTTTTTT
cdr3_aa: CASSSPADYKLFF

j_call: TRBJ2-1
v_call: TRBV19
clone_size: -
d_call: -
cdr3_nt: TGTGCCAGTAGTATGTCCGGGGGAACGAGGGGTGAGCAGTTCTTC
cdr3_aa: CASSMSGGTRGEQFF

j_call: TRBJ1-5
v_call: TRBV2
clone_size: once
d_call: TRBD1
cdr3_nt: TGTGCCAGCAGTTATGGACAGGGTGGGCAGCCCCAGCATTTT
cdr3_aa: CASSYGQGGQPQHF

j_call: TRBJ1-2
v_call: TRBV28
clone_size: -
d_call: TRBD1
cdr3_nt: TGTGCCAGCAGGGGACAGGCCTATGGCTACACCTTC
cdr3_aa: CASRGQAYGYTF

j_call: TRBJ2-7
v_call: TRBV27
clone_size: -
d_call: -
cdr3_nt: TGTGCCAGCAGTTTGGGGCCCCTATACGAGCAGTACTTC
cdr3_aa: CASSLGPLYEQYF

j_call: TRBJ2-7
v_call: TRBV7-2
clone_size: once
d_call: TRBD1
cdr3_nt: TGTGCCAGCAGCTTCGACAGGGGGCTTTCGAACGAGCAGTACTTC
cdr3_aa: CASSFDRGLSNEQYF

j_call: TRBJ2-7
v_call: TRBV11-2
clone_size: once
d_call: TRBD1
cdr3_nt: TGTGCCAGCAGACGACAGGGGGGAGTGGACGAGCAGTACTTC
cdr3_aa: CASRRQGGVDEQYF

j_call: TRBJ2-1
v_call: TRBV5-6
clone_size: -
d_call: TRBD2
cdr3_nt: TGTGCCAGCAGCATACCCGGGGGGGAGGTCAATGAGCAGTTCTTC
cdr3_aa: CASSIPGGEVNEQFF

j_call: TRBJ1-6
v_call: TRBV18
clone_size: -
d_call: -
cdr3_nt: TGTGCCAGCTCACCAGGGAGCTTTAATTCACCCCTCCACTTT
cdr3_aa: CASSPGSFNSPLHF